These 16 T cell receptor beta chains were all obtained from the same sample, sequenced in a study of human T cells and chemical hapten exposure. In the library, unique molecular identifiers were attached to individual cDNA molecules. TCRdb re-called the reads with MiXCR, one entry per CDR3 protein. The table lists around 120,000 distinct CDR3 sequences, around 8.5% of them singletons. Researchers extracted total RNA from unfractionated whole blood. Sequenced sample: whole blood. The origin of the receptors is a human donor in good health. Some clones in this sample may be carry-over from other donors' samples.

The CDR3 reads CASSLRSRNQPQHF. CDR3 DNA sequence: TGTGCCAGCAGTTTAAGATCAAGGAATCAGCCCCAGCATTTT. The V gene is TRBV12-3 or TRBV12-4, the J gene TRBJ1-5; D gene ambiguous. The CDR3 runs to 14 residues. V was shortened by 2 bases and J by 4 bases, with 9 bases between the two germline ends.

The chain combines TRBV10-3 with TRBJ2-2; no clear D. The CDR3 loop spans 15 amino acids. Trimming cost V 8 bases and J 3 bases, with 16 bases left between them. Germline loops: CDR1 ENHRY, CDR2 SYGVKD. The CDR3, as DNA: TGTGCCATCGCATCTCAGGTGGCGGACACCGGGGAGCTGTTTTTT. Its protein is CAIASQVADTGELFF.

Ten or more counts support this clonotype. The V gene is TRBV7-9, the J gene TRBJ1-2; no reliable D call. In germline, CDR1 is SEHNR, CDR2 FQNEAQ (reference sequence). V lost 3 bases, J lost 0 bases, and 11 bases lay in between. The CDR3 totals 15 residues. The CDR3 DNA sequence: TGTGCCAGCAGCTTGACTACAAGCACTAACTATGGCTACACCTTC. Amino acids: CASSLTTSTNYGYTF.

This clonotype was observed many times. The rearrangement links TRBV6-5 to TRBJ1-4, with D perhaps matching TRBD1 (5 bases). CDR1 and CDR2 from the germline V gene are MNHEY and SVGAGI. V gave up 0 bases and J gave up 7 bases, with 12 bases separating them. The CDR3 extends over 15 amino acids. The CDR3 region has the DNA TGTGCCAGCAGTTACTCAGAGGGGATGGGTGAAAAACTGTTTTTT. This codes for CASSYSEGMGEKLFF.

This clonotype was counted a few times. The V and J genes are TRBV19 and TRBJ2-2, with a possible D match to TRBD1 (6 bases). The CDR3 runs 12 residues. Germline V gives CDR1 LNHDA, CDR2 SQIVND (reference sequence). The V end was cut by 4 bases, the J end by 6 bases, with 6 bases between. The CDR3 DNA is TGTGCCAGTAGTACAGGGGCCGGGGAGCTGTTTTTT. Residues: CASSTGAGELFF.

The chain is built from TRBV15 and TRBJ2-1, with D possibly matching TRBD2 (6 bases). This CDR3 has 15 residues. The V and J ends lost 3 bases and 0 bases respectively, with 9 bases between them. Germline V gene sequence: CDR1 LNHNV, CDR2 YYDKDF (reference sequence). The DNA for the CDR3 is TGTGCCACCAGCAGGGAGGGGAGCTCCTACAATGAGCAGTTCTTC. Encoded protein: CATSREGSSYNEQFF.

This clonotype has more than one count but fewer than ten. V gene TRBV6-5 combines with J gene TRBJ2-1; 8 positions match TRBD1. Germline trimming cut 8 bases from V and 7 bases from J; bases unmatched to any gene: 4. Germline V gene data show CDR1 as MNHEY and CDR2 as SVGAGI. This CDR3 region has 12 residues. CDR3 DNA: TGTGCCAGCGTGGACAGGGCGAATGAGCAGTTCTTC. It is translated as CASVDRANEQFF.

This clonotype appeared many times. The chain is built from TRBV7-9 and TRBJ2-3; 13 bases match TRBD2. The V segment lost 3 bases and the J segment 5 bases; nucleotides outside the gene matches: 8. Germline CDR1 SEHNR, CDR2 FQNEAQ (reference sequence). This CDR3 contains 17 residues. This CDR3 is CASSFRTSGGQRDTQYF. In DNA, the CDR3 is TGTGCCAGCAGCTTCCGGACTAGCGGGGGCCAGAGAGATACGCAGTATTTT.

In its sample, this clonotype was seen a few times. The genes are TRBV9 and TRBJ2-1; D perhaps matches TRBD1 (6 bases). Trimming removed 0 bases from V and 3 bases from J, with 10 bases in between. This CDR3 comprises 15 residues. Germline values: CDR1 SGDLS, CDR2 YYNGEE. CDR3 in amino acids: CASSVEGDIYNEQFF. The CDR3 region has the DNA TGTGCCAGCAGCGTAGAAGGGGACATCTACAATGAGCAGTTCTTC.

The rearrangement uses TRBV27 and TRBJ2-5, with 8 bases fitting TRBD2. Germline V gene sequence: CDR1 MNHEY, CDR2 SMNVEV (reference sequence). V was pared by 5 bases and J by 1 base, with 9 bases of the junction left unmatched. The length of the CDR3 is 16 residues. CDR3 sequence reads: CASSQSSLAAQETQYF. CDR3 sequence (DNA): TGTGCCAGCAGTCAGTCATCACTAGCGGCCCAAGAGACCCAGTACTTC.

This clonotype occurred many times. The rearrangement uses TRBV6-2 or TRBV6-3 and TRBJ1-6; 9 positions match TRBD1. From germline, CDR1 is MNHEY and CDR2 SVGEGT. This CDR3 contains 18 residues. J was trimmed by 0 bases and V by 7 bases; bases with no gene match: 10. CDR3 protein: CASTGATGGSSYNSPLHF. CDR3 nucleotides: TGTGCCAGCACCGGGGCGACAGGGGGAAGCTCCTATAATTCACCCCTCCACTTT.

This clonotype was detected many times. The CDR3 coding sequence is TGTGCCAGCAGTACCAGCCTGAAGGGGGCCGGTCTCGCTGAAGCTTTCTTT. Translation gives CASSTSLKGAGLAEAFF. The rearrangement uses TRBV6-5 and TRBJ1-1, with 7 bases lining up with TRBD1. CDR3 size: 17 residues. The trim removed 5 bases at V and 6 bases at J, leaving 18 bases unmatched. Germline V CDR1 and CDR2: MNHEY, SVGAGI.

Only a few counts were recorded for this clonotype. This rearrangement joins TRBV12-3 or TRBV12-4 to TRBJ2-1; D remains ambiguous. The V and J ends lost 4 bases and 7 bases respectively, with 2 bases between them. The CDR3 is made up of 10 amino acids. Here the CDR3 reads CASSWNEQFF. In nucleotides, the CDR3 is TGTGCCAGCAGTTGGAATGAGCAGTTCTTC.

The rearrangement joins TRBV12-3 or TRBV12-4 to TRBJ1-1, with TRBD1 identical over 12 bases. The CDR3 runs 17 residues. Germline trimming cut 1 base from V and 4 bases from J; bases unmatched to any gene: 7. CDR3: CASSLGDRGLWVTEAFF. DNA of the CDR3: TGTGCCAGCAGTTTAGGGGACAGGGGGCTTTGGGTCACTGAAGCTTTCTTT.

V is TRBV13 and J is TRBJ2-5, with D hard to call. Deletions cut 1 base from V and 1 base from J, with 10 bases between. The CDR3 runs 15 residues. CDR1 and CDR2 from the germline V gene are PRHDT and FYEKMQ (reference sequence). The CDR3 spells CASSLARSVQETQYF. In DNA form, the CDR3 reads TGTGCCAGCAGCTTAGCTAGGTCCGTCCAAGAGACCCAGTACTTC.

This clonotype showed up many times. The chain has TRBV6-1 and TRBJ1-4; D call uncertain. V dropped 3 bases and J dropped 0 bases, with 5 bases sitting between them. This CDR3 spans 14 amino acids. CDR1 is MNHNS and CDR2 is SASEGT in the germline V gene. CDR3 region: CASSDVSTNEKLFF. In DNA form, the CDR3 reads TGTGCCAGCAGTGATGTGTCAACTAATGAAAAACTGTTTTTT.